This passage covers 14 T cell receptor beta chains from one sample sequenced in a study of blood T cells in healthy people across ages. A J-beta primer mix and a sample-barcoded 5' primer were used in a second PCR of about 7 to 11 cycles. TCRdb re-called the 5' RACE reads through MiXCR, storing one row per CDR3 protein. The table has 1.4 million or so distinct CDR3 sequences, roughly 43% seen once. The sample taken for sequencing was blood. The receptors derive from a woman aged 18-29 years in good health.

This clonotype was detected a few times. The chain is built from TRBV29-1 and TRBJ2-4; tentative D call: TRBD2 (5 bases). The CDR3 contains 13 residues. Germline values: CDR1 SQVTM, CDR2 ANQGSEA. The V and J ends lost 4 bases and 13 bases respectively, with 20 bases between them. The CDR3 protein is CSVGQPGSKEQYF. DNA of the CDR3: TGCAGCGTTGGGCAACCGGGGTCAAAGGAGCAGTACTTC.

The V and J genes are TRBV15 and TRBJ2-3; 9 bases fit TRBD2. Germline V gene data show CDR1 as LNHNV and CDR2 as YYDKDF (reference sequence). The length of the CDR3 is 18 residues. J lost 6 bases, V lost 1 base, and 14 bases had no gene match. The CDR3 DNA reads TGTGCCACCAGCAGAGCATCCCCCCTAGCGGGGAAGGGGGATACGCAGTATTTT. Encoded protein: CATSRASPLAGKGDTQYF.

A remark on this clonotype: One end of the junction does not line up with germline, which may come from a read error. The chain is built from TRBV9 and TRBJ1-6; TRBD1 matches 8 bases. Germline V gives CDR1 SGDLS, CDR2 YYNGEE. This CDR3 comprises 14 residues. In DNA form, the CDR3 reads TGTGCCAGCAGCGGAACGGGACAGGATTCTCCCCTCCACTTT. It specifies CASSGTGQDSPLHF.

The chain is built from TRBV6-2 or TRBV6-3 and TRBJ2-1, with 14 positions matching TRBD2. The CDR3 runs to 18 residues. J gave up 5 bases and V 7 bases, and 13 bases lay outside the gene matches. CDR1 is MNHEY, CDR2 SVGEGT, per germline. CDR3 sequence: CASTRLRTSGGHNNEQFF. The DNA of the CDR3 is TGTGCCAGCACTCGACTTCGGACTAGCGGGGGGCACAACAATGAGCAGTTCTTC.

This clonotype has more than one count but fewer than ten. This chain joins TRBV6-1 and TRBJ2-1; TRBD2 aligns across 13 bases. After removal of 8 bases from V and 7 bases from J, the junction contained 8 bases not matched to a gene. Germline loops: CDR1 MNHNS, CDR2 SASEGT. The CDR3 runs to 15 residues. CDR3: CASHSLTSGRNEQFF. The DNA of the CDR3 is TGTGCCAGCCACTCTCTGACTAGCGGGAGGAATGAGCAGTTCTTC.

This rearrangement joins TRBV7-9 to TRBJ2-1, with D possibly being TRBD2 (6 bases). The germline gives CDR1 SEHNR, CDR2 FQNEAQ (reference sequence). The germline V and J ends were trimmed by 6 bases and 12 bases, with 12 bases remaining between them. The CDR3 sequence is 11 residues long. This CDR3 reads CASSSGDPQFF. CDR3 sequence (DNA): TGTGCCAGCAGTTCGGGGGACCCGCAGTTCTTC.

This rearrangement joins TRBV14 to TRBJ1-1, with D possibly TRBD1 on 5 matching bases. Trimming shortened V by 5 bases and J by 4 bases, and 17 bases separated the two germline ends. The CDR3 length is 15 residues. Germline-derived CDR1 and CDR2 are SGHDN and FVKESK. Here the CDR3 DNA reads TGTGCCAGCAGCGGTCGGGGGGTCGGGGTCACTGAAGCTTTCTTT. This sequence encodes CASSGRGVGVTEAFF.

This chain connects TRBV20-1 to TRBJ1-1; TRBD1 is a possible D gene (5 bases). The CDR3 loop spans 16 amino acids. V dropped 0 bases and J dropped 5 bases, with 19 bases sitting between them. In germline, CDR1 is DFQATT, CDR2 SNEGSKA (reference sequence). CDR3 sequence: CSARDFNAGGTTEAFF. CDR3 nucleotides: TGCAGTGCTAGAGACTTCAATGCGGGGGGGACGACTGAAGCTTTCTTT.

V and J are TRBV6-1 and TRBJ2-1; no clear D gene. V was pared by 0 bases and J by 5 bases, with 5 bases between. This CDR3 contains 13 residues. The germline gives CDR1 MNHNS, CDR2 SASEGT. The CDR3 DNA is TGTGCCAGCAGTGAAGCGTCCCACAATGAGCAGTTCTTC. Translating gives CASSEASHNEQFF.

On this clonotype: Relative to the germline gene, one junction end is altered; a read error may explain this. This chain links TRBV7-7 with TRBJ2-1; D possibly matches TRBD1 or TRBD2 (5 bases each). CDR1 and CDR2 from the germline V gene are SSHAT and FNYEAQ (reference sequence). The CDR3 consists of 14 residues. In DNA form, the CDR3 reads TGTGCTAGCAGCTCCGCCGGGGCCTTGAATGAGCAGTTCTTC. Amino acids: CASSSAGALNEQFF.

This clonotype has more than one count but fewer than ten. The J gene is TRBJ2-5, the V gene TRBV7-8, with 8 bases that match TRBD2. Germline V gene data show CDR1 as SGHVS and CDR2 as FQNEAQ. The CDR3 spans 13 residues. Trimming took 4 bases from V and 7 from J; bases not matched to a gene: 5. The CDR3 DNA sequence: TGTGCCAGCAGCTCGGGACTAGATGGGACCCAGTACTTC. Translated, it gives CASSSGLDGTQYF. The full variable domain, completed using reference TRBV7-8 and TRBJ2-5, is GAGVSQSPRYKVAKRGQDVALRCDPISGHVSLFWYQQALGQGPEFLTYFQNEAQLDKSGLPSDRFFAERPEGSVSTLKIQRTQQEDSAVYLCASSSGLDGTQYFGPGTRLLVL.

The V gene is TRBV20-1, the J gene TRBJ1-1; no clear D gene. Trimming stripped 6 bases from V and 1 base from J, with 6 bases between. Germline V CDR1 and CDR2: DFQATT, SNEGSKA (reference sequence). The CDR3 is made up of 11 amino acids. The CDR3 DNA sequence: TGCAGTGCAGCAAAGAACACTGAAGCTTTCTTT. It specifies CSAAKNTEAFF.

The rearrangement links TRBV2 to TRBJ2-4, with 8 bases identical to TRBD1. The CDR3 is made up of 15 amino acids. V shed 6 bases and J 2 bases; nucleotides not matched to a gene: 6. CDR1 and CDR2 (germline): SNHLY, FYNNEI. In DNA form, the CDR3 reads TGTGCCAGCAGGGCGGACAGGGTGTCCAAAAACATTCAGTACTTC. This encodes CASRADRVSKNIQYF.

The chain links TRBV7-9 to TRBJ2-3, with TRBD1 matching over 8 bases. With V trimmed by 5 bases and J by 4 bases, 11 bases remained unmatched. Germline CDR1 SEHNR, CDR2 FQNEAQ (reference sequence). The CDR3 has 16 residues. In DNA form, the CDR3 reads TGTGCCAGCAGCCCAGCCGCAGGGGGCATTTCAGATACGCAGTATTTT. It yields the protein CASSPAAGGISDTQYF.